This TCR beta chain was sequenced in a study of blood T cell repertoires in COVID-19. Study context: Samples of COVID-19 (acute and convalescent) were obtained from the United States, Italy and Spain. T cells, B-cell-depleted T cells, or PBMCs supplied cDNA or gDNA.

In germline, CDR1 is SGHDN, CDR2 FVKESK. This CDR3 spans 15 amino acids. The V gene lost 4 bases and the J gene lost 4 bases, with 16 bases spanning the gap. Using immunoSEQ multiplex PCR, the repertoire was profiled, and TCRdb retains in-frame clones only, with some absent. This table has 75,000 to 95,000 clones, 80% to 90% appearing once. The chain couples TRBV14 to TRBJ1-1, with TRBD1 as a possible D gene (5 bases). Sequencing input: peripheral blood. This clonotype was obtained from a human donor in a cohort sampled during active COVID-19. For the CDR3, the DNA is TGTGCCAGCAGCCCGGACATTCGGGTTCCCACTGAAGCTTTCTTT. Its protein is CASSPDIRVPTEAFF.